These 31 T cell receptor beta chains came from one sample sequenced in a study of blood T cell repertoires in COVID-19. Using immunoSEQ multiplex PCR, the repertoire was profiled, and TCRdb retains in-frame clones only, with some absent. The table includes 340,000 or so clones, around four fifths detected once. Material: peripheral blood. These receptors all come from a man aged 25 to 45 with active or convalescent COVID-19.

The CDR3, as DNA: TGCGCCAGCAGCCAAGGGCATCGGGGGAACTATGGCTACACCTTC. Amino acids: CASSQGHRGNYGYTF. The chain carries TRBV4-1 and TRBJ1-2, with D tentatively TRBD1 (5 bases). The CDR3 extends over 15 amino acids. The V end lost 1 base, the J end lost 2 bases, and 11 bases lay between the germline ends. Germline CDR1 is MGHRA and CDR2 is YSYEKL.

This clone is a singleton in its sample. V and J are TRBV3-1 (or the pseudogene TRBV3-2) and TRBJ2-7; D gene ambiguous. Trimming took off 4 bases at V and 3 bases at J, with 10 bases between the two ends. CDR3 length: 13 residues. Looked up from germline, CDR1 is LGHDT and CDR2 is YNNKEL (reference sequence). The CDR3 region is CASSPSTVYEQYF. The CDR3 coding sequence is TGTGCCAGCAGCCCATCAACGGTCTACGAGCAGTACTTC.

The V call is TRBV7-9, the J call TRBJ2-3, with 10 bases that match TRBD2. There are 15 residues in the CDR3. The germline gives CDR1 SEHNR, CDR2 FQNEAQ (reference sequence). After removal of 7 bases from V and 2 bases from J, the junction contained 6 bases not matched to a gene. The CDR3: CASTIGTSVTDTQYF. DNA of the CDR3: TGTGCCAGCACCATCGGGACTAGCGTCACAGATACGCAGTATTTT.

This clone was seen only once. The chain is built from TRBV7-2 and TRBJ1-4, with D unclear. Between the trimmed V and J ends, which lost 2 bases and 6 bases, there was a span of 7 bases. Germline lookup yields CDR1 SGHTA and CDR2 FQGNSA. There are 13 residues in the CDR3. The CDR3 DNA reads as TGTGCCAGCAGCTTAAAATTCGATGAAAAACTGTTTTTT. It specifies CASSLKFDEKLFF.

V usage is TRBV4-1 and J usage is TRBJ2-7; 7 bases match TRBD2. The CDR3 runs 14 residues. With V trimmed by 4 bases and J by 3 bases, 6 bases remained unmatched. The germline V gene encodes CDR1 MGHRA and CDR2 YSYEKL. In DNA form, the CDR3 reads TGCGCCAGCAGCCCCAGGGCGGGGGACTACGAGCAGTACTTC. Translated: CASSPRAGDYEQYF.

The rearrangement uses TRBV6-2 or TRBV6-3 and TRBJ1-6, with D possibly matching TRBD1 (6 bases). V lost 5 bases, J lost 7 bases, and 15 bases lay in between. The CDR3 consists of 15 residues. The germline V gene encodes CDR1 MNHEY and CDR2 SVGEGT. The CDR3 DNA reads TGTGCCAGCAGTCCGGCGGGGGCTCGGAATTCACCCCTCCACTTT. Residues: CASSPAGARNSPLHF.

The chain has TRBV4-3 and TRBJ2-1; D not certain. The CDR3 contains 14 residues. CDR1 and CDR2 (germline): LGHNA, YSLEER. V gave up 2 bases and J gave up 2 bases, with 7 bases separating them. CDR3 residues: CASSQNLAYNEQFF. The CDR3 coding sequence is TGCGCCAGCAGCCAAAACCTAGCCTACAATGAGCAGTTCTTC.

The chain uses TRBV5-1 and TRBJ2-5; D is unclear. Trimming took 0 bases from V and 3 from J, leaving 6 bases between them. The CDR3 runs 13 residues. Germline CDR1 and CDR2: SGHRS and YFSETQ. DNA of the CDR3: TGCGCCAGCAGCTTGGTTGCGGAAGAGACCCAGTACTTC. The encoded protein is CASSLVAEETQYF. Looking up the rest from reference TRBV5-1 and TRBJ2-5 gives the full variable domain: KAGVTQTPRYLIKTRGQQVTLSCSPISGHRSVSWYQQTPGQGLQFLFEYFSETQRNKGNFPGRFSGRQFSNSRSEMNVSTLELGDSALYLCASSLVAEETQYFGPGTRLLVL.

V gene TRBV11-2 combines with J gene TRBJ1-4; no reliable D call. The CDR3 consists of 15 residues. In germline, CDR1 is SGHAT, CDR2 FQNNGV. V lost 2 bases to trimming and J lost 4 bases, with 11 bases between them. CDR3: CASSLSGAGNEKLFF. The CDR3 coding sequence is TGTGCCAGCAGCTTATCGGGAGCGGGTAATGAAAAACTGTTTTTT. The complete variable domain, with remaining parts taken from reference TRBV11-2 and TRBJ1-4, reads EAGVAQSPRYKIIEKRQSVAFWCNPISGHATLYWYQQILGQGPKLLIQFQNNGVVDDSQLPKDRFSAERLKGVDSTLKIQPAKLEDSAVYLCASSLSGAGNEKLFFGSGTQLSVL.

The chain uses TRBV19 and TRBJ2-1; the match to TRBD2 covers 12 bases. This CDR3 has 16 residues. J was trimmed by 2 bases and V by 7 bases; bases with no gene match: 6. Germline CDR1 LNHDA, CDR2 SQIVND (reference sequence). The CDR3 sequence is CASTTSGRPPYNEQFF. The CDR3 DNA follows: TGTGCCAGTACTACTAGCGGGAGGCCGCCCTACAATGAGCAGTTCTTC.

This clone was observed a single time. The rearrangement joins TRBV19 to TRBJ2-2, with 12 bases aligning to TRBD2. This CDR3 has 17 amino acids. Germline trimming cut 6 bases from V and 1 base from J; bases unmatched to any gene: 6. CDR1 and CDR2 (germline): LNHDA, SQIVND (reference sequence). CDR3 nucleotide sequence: TGTGCCAGTAGGGCTAGCGGGGGGGCGGTGAACACCGGGGAGCTGTTTTTT. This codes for CASRASGGAVNTGELFF.

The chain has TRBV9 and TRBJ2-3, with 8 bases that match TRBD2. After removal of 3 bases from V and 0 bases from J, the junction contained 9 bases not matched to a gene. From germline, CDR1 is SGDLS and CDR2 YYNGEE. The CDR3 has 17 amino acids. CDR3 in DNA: TGTGCCAGCAGCGCCACCGGGGGGGGGCCTAGCACAGATACGCAGTATTTT. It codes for CASSATGGGPSTDTQYF. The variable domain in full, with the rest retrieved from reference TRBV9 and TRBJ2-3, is DSGVTQTPKHLITATGQRVTLRCSPRSGDLSVYWYQQSLDQGLQFLIQYYNGEERAKGNILERFSAQQFPDLHSELNLSSLELGDSALYFCASSATGGGPSTDTQYFGPGTRLTVL.

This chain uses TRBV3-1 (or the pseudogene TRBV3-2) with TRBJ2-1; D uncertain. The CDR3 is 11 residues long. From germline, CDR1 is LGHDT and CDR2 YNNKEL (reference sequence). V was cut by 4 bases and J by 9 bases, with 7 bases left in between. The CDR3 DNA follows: TGTGCCAGCAGCCTTTACGGTGAGCAGTTCTTC. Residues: CASSLYGEQFF.

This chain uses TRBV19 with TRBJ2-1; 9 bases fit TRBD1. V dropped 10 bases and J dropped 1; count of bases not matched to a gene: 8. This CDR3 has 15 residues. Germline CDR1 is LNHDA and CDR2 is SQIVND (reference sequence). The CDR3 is CATRADRGSYNEQFF. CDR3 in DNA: TGTGCCACACGGGCTGACAGGGGGTCCTACAATGAGCAGTTCTTC.

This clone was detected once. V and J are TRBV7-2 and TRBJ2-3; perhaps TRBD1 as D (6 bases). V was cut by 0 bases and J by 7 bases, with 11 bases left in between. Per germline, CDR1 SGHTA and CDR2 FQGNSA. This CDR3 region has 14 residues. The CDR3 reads CASSLALGDNTQYF. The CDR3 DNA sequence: TGTGCCAGCAGCTTAGCGCTTGGGGACAATACGCAGTATTTT.

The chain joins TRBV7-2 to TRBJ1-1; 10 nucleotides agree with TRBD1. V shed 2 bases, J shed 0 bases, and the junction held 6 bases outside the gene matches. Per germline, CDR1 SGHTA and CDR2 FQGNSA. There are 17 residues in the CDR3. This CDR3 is CASSLWRTGGMNTEAFF. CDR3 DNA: TGTGCCAGCAGCTTATGGAGGACAGGGGGGATGAACACTGAAGCTTTCTTT. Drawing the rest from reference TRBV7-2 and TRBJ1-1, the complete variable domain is GAGVSQSPSNKVTEKGKDVELRCDPISGHTALYWYRQSLGQGLEFLIYFQGNSAPDKSGLPSDRFSAERTGGSVSTLTIQRTQQEDSAVYLCASSLWRTGGMNTEAFFGQGTRLTVV.

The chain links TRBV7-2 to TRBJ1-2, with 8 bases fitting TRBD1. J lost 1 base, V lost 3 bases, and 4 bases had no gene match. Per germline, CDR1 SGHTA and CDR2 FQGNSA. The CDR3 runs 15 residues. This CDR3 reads CASSFKTGDNYGYTF. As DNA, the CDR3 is TGTGCCAGCAGCTTCAAGACAGGGGATAACTATGGCTACACCTTC.

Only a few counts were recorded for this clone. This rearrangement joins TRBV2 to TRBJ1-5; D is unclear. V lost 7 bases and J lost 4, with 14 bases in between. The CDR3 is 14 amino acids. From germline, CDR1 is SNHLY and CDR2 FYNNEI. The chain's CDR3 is CASTREGRNQPQHF. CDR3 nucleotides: TGTGCCAGCACTAGGGAGGGCAGGAATCAGCCCCAGCATTTT.

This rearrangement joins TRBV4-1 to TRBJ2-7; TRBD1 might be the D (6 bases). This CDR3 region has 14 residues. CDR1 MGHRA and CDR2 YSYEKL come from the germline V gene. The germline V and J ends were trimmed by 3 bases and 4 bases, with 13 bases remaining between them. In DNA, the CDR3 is TGCGCCAGCAGCCAGGGGACACAAGCTTACGAGCAGTACTTC. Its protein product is CASSQGTQAYEQYF.

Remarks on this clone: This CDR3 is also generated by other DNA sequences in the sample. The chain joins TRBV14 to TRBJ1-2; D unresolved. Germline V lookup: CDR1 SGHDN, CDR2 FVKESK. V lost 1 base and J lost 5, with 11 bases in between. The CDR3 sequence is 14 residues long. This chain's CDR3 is CASSQGRGGYGYTF. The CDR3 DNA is TGTGCCAGCAGCCAAGGACGGGGAGGGTATGGCTACACCTTC.

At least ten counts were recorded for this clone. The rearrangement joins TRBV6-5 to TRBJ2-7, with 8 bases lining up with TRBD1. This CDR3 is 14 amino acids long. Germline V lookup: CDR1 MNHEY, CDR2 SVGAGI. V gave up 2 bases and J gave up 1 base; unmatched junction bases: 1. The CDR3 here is CASSYGQGSYEQYF. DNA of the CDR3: TGTGCCAGCAGTTACGGACAGGGTTCCTACGAGCAGTACTTC.

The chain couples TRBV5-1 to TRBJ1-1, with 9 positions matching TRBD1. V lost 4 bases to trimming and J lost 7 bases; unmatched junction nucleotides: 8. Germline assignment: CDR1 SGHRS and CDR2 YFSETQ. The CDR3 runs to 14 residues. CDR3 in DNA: TGCGCCAGCAGCATTGGGACAGGGATAGTTGAAGCTTTCTTT. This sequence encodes CASSIGTGIVEAFF.

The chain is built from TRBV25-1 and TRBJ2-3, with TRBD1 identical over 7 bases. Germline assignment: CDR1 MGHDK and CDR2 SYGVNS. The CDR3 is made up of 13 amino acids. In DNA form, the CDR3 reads TGTGCGAGGCAGGGGGTCAGCACAGATACGCAGTATTTT. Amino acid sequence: CARQGVSTDTQYF.

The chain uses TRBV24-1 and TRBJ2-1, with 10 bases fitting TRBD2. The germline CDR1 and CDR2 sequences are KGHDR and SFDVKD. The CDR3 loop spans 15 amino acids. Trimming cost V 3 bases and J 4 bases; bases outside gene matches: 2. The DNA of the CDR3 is TGTGCCACCAGTGATCTACTAGCGGGGTACAATGAGCAGTTCTTC. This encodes CATSDLLAGYNEQFF.

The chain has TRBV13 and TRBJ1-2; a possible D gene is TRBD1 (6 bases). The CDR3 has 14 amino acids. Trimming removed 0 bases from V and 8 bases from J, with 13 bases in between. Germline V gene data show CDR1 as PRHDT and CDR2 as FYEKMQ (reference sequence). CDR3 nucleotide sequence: TGTGCCAGCAGCTTAGGCCTCCCGGGGGGCGGCTACACCTTC. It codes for CASSLGLPGGGYTF.

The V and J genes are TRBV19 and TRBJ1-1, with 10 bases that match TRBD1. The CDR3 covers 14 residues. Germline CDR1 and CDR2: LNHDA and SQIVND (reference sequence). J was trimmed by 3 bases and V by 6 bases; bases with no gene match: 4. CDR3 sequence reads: CASREDRGHTEAFF. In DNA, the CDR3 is TGTGCCAGTAGGGAAGACAGGGGGCACACTGAAGCTTTCTTT.

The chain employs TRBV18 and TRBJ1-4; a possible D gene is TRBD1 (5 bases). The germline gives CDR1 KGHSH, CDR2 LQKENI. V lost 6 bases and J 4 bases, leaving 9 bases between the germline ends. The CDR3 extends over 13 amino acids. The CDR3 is CASSPDSNEKLFF. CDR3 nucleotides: TGTGCCAGCTCCCCCGACAGTAATGAAAAACTGTTTTTT.

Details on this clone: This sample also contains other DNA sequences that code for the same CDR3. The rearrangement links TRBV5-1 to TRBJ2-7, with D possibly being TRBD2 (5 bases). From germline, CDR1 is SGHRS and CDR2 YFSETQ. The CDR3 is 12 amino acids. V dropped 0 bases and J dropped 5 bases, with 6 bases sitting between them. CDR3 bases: TGCGCCAGCAGCTTGGCCGGGAACGAGCAGTACTTC. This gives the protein CASSLAGNEQYF.

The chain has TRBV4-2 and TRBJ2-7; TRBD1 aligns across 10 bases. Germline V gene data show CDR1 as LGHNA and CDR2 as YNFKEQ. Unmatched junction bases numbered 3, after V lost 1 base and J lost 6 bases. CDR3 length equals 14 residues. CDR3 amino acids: CASSQVGTGAEQYF. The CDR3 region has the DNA TGTGCCAGCAGCCAAGTGGGGACAGGGGCCGAGCAGTACTTC.

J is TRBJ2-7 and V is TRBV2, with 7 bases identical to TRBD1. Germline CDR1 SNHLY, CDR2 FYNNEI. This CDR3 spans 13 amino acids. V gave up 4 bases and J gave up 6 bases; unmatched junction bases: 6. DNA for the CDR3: TGTGCCAGCAGTGCACCGGGACAGAGCGAGCAGTACTTC. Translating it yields CASSAPGQSEQYF. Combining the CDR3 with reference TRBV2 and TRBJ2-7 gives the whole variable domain EPEVTQTPSHQVTQMGQEVILRCVPISNHLYFYWYRQILGQKVEFLVSFYNNEISEKSEIFDDQFSVERPDGSNFTLKIRSTKLEDSAMYFCASSAPGQSEQYFGPGTRLTVT.

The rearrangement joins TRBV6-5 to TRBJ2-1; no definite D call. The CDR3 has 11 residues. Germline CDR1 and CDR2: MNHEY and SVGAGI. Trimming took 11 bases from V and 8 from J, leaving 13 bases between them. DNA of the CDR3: TGTGCCCCGAGTCCGCGTTATGAGCAGTTCTTC. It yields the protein CAPSPRYEQFF.